The 10 T cell receptor beta chains listed next were all sequenced from one sample in a study of cytomegalovirus exposure and HLA in healthy donors. The PCR contained 60 Vbeta and 13 Jbeta primers. Clones were sequenced by immunoSEQ multiplex PCR, and TCRdb holds only the in-frame ones, with some missing. Counted here are about 38,000 clones, about 66% occurring once; the ten biggest clones make up more than 15%. Sample: PBMCs. These receptors all come from a man in his fifties or sixties in good health and CMV-seropositive.

This clone was seen only a few times. The chain is built from TRBV7-8 and TRBJ2-5; 10 bases are shared with TRBD2. Germline loops: CDR1 SGHVS, CDR2 FQNEAQ. The trim removed 5 bases at V and 1 base at J, leaving 7 bases unmatched. The CDR3 has 16 amino acids. The CDR3 DNA sequence: TGTGCCAGCAGCCCCGGAAGCGGGGGGGCCCAAGAGACCCAGTACTTC. As protein: CASSPGSGGAQETQYF.

The chain recombines TRBV4-3 with TRBJ2-1; 11 bases map to TRBD2. The V gene's germline CDR1 is LGHNA and CDR2 YSLEER. The CDR3 spans 17 residues. Trimming cost V 1 base and J 8 bases; bases outside gene matches: 10. In nucleotides, the CDR3 is TGCGCCAGCAGCCAAGTCTATATAGCGGGGGGGCCATATGAGCAGTTCTTC. This encodes CASSQVYIAGGPYEQFF.

The chain recombines TRBV6-6 with TRBJ2-3; perhaps TRBD2 as D (6 bases). The CDR3 contains 15 residues. Germline V CDR1 and CDR2: MNHNY, SVGAGI (reference sequence). V lost 0 bases and J 4 bases, leaving 11 bases between the germline ends. The chain's CDR3 is CASSYSGGPPDTQYF. CDR3 nucleotides: TGTGCCAGCAGTTACTCTGGAGGGCCCCCAGATACGCAGTATTTT.

The rearrangement links TRBV5-6 to TRBJ2-7; possible D gene TRBD2, 5 bases. Germline V gene data show CDR1 as SGHDT and CDR2 as YYEEEE. The CDR3 spans 14 residues. V was clipped by 2 bases and J by 2 bases, with 11 bases between them. CDR3 nucleotide sequence: TGTGCCAGCAGCTTCCGAGGGAGACCCTACGAGCAGTACTTC. This sequence encodes CASSFRGRPYEQYF.

In this sample, this clone turned up a few times. The chain has TRBV6-5 and TRBJ1-2; possible D gene TRBD1, 5 bases. The CDR3 covers 14 residues. CDR1 and CDR2 (germline): MNHEY, SVGAGI. Deletions cut 6 bases from V and 6 bases from J, with 17 bases between. The CDR3 DNA sequence: TGTGCCAGCAGCTCCGGCAGGGCTGGTCATGGCTACACCTTC. This sequence encodes CASSSGRAGHGYTF.

V gene TRBV18 combines with J gene TRBJ1-2, with 8 positions matching TRBD1. In germline, CDR1 is KGHSH, CDR2 LQKENI. Germline trimming cut 3 bases from V and 3 bases from J; bases unmatched to any gene: 6. There are 15 residues in the CDR3. In DNA form, the CDR3 reads TGTGCCAGCTCACCCCAAGAGACAGGGGACTATGGCTACACCTTC. Translation: CASSPQETGDYGYTF.

V is TRBV28 and J is TRBJ1-5; the D gene is possibly TRBD1 (5 bases). The CDR3 consists of 15 residues. Germline CDR1 MDHEN, CDR2 SYDVKM. V was cut by 2 bases and J by 0 bases, with 8 bases left in between. CDR3 region: CASSLGAYSNQPQHF. CDR3 sequence (DNA): TGTGCCAGCAGTTTAGGGGCGTATAGCAATCAGCCCCAGCATTTT.

This clone was seen a single time. CDR3 region: CASSLGPRGDAQYF. CDR3 nucleotide sequence: TGTGCCAGCAGCTTAGGTCCCAGGGGGGATGCCCAGTACTTC. The chain joins TRBV7-9 to TRBJ2-5, with D possibly matching TRBD1 (7 bases). Germline assignment: CDR1 SEHNR and CDR2 FQNEAQ (reference sequence). The CDR3 sequence is 14 residues long. The germline V and J ends were trimmed by 1 base and 9 bases, with 15 bases remaining between them.

The chain links TRBV7-3 to TRBJ2-5; 10 bases are shared with TRBD1. Germline V lookup: CDR1 SGHTA, CDR2 FQGTGA. V lost 7 bases, J lost 4 bases, and 3 bases stayed unmatched. This CDR3 comprises 13 residues. DNA for the CDR3: TGTGCCAGCACCCGGGACAGGGGAGAGACCCAGTACTTC. Its translation is CASTRDRGETQYF.

This clone has only one observation. CDR3 in DNA: TGTGCCACCAGCAGGGGCGGGACAGGGGTTCACGAGCAGTACTTC. It translates to CATSRGGTGVHEQYF. The J gene is TRBJ2-7, the V gene TRBV15; TRBD1 aligns across 10 bases. Trimming took 3 bases from V and 5 from J; bases not matched to a gene: 7. The CDR3 has 15 amino acids. From germline, CDR1 is LNHNV and CDR2 YYDKDF (reference sequence).